The T cell receptor beta chain under discussion was sequenced for a study of T cells after yellow fever vaccination. CDR1 SEHNR and CDR2 FQNEAQ come from the germline V gene (reference sequence). This CDR3 has 13 residues. V lost 5 bases and J lost 9; bases outside the gene matches: 7. TCR cDNA, made by 5'RACE template switching, carried an added universal primer site and UMIs. TCRdb analysed the 5' RACE reads with MiXCR anew, one entry per CDR3 protein. The sample holds 300,000 to 450,000 distinct CDR3 sequences, 7% to 9% seen once. Study-level points and caveats: Post-booster samples contained most primary-vaccination clones (approximately 96% CD4, about 90% CD8).

The count of this clonotype is one. Its antigen is unidentified. Sequenced here: PBMCs, sampled about 41 days after the first yellow fever vaccination. This chain connects TRBV7-9 to TRBJ2-5, with 9 bases fitting TRBD1. This TCR was recovered from a man between 18 and 35 years old who received the YFV17D yellow fever vaccine. The CDR3 here is CASSRTGVGAQYF. CDR3 in DNA: TGTGCCAGCAGCCGGACAGGGGTTGGGGCCCAGTACTTC.